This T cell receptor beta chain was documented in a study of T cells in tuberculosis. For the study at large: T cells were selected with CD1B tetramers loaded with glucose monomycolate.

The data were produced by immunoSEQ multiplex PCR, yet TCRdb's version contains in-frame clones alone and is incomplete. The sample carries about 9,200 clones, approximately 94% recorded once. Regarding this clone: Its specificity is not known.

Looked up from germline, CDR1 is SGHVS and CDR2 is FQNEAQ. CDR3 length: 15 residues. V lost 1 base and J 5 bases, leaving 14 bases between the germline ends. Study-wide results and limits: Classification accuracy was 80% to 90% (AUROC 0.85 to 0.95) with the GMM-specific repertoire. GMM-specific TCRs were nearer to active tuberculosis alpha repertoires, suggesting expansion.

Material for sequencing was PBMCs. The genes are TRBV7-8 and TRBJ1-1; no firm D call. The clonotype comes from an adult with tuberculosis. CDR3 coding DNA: TGTGCCAGCAGCTTAGAACCGGATTGGAGTACTGAAGCTTTCTTT. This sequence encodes CASSLEPDWSTEAFF.